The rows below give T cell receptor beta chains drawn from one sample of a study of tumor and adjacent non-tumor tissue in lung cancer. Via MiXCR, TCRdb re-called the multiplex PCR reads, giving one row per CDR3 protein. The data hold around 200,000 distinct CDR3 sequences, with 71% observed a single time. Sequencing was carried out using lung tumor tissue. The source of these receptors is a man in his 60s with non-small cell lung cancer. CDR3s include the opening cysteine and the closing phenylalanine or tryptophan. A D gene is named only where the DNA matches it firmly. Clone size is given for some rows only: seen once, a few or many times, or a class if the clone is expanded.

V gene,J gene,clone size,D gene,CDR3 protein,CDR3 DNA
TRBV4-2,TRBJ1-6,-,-,CASSHVETGNSPLHF,TGTGCCAGCAGCCACGTCGAGACGGGAAATTCACCCCTCCACTTT
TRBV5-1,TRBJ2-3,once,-,CASSSDRGKDTQYF,TGCGCCAGCAGCTCGGACAGAGGCAAAGATACGCAGTATTTT
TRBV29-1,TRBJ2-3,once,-,CCVWGADTKYF,TGCTGCGTTTGGGGGGCAGATACGAAGTATTTT
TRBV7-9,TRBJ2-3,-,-,CASNQGLYTDTQYF,TGTGCCAGCAATCAGGGACTCTACACAGATACGCAGTATTTC
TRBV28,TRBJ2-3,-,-,CASGGSTDTQYF,TGTGCCAGCGGCGGGAGCACAGATACGCAGTATTTT
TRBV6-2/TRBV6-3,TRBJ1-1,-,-,CASSYQMDREAFF,TGTGCCAGCAGTTACCAGATGGACAGAGAAGCTTTCTTT
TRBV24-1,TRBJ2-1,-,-,CVTSGQPYNEQFF,TGTGTCACCTCGGGACAACCCTACAATGAGCAGTTCTTC
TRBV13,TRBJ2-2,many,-,CASSYKTRGTGELFF,TGTGCCAGCAGCTACAAAACCAGGGGAACCGGGGAGCTGTTTTTT
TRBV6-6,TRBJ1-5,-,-,CAIQTRHPDLPQHF,TGTGCCATTCAGACCCGACATCCCGATCTGCCCCAGCATTTT
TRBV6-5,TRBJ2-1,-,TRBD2,CASTEGAGGLISRDERFF,TGTGCCAGCACCGAGGGAGCGGGAGGACTTATTTCCCGCGATGAGCGGTTCTTC
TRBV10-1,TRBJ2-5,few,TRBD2,CASITPPSGRTGETQYF,TGCGCCAGCATAACTCCGCCTAGCGGGAGAACAGGGGAGACCCAGTACTTC
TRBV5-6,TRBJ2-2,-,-,CASSLRGMRVYGMLFF,TGTGCCAGCAGCTTGCGAGGGATGCGCGTTTACGGGATGCTGTTTTTT
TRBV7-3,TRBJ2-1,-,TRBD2,CASSLTAAGGSNEQFF,TGTGCCAGCAGCTTAACGGCGGCGGGGGGATCCAATGAGCAGTTCTTC
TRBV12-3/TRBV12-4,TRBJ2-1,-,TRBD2,CASSLTSGGGTIMGQFF,TGTGCCAGCAGTTTAACCTCGGGCGGGGGGACGATTATGGGGCAGTTCTTC
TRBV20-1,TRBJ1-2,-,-,CSARGQTIDYTF,TGCAGTGCTAGAGGACAGACCATTGACTACACCTTC
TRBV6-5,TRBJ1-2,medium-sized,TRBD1,CASSPRDSAYGYTF,TGTGCCAGCAGTCCCCGGGACAGCGCGTATGGCTACACCTTC
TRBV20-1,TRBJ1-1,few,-,CSAHPSHGAGIEAFF,TGCAGTGCCCATCCCTCTCATGGAGCGGGAATAGAAGCTTTCTTT
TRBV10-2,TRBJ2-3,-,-,CASAGAGGSLHTDTQYF,TGCGCCAGCGCGGGTGCCGGGGGCAGTCTTCACACAGATACGCAGTATTTT
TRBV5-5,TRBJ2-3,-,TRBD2,CASKRLAATDTQYF,TGTGCCAGCAAGAGGCTAGCGGCTACCGATACGCAGTATTTT
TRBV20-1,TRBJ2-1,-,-,CSAEPGVRGNEQFF,TGCAGTGCAGAACCGGGAGTGAGGGGAAATGAGCAGTTCTTC
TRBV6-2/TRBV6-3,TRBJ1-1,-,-,CACSHTENTEAFF,TGTGCCTGCAGCCACACAGAGAACACTGAAGCTTTCTTT
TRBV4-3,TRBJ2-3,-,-,CASSQALTNTQYF,TGCGCCAGCAGCCAAGCCTTAACCAATACGCAGTATTTT
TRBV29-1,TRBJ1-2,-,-,CSGRTENYGYTF,TGCAGCGGTCGGACAGAAAACTATGGCTACACCTTC
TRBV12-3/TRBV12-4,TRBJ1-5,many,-,CASSPGLGRNQPQHF,TGTGCCAGCAGCCCCGGCCTTGGCCGCAATCAGCCCCAGCATTTT
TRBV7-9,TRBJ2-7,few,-,CASSLGGAGPHEQYF,TGTGCCAGCAGCTTAGGGGGGGCCGGGCCCCACGAGCAGTACTTC
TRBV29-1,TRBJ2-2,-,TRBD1,CSVLDRGQYAGELFF,TGCAGCGTTTTGGACAGGGGGCAATACGCCGGGGAGCTGTTTTTT
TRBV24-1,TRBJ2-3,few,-,CATGGGDIDTQYF,TGTGCCACGGGGGGTGGGGACATCGATACGCAGTATTTT
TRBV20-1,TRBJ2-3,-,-,CSAYRGYMTDTQYF,TGCAGTGCTTATAGAGGTTACATGACAGATACGCAGTATTTT
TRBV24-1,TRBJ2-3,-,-,CATSDRLVRDTQYF,TGTGCCACCAGTGACCGCCTTGTGCGAGATACGCAGTATTTT
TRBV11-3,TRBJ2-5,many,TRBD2,CASSLPQGTSGAQETQYF,TGTGCCAGCAGCTTGCCCCAGGGGACTAGCGGGGCCCAAGAGACCCAGTACTTC
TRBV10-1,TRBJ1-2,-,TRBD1,CASSDGQGAGYMF,TGCGCCAGCAGTGACGGACAGGGGGCTGGCTACATGTTC
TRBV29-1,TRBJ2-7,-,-,CSGGQPGLVSYEQYF,TGCAGCGGGGGTCAGCCGGGACTCGTATCCTACGAGCAGTACTTC
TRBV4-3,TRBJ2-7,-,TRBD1,CANSQWWDRAIYEQYF,TGCGCCAACAGCCAGTGGTGGGACAGGGCAATTTACGAGCAGTACTTC
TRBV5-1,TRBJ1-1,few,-,CASSFLNTNTEAFF,TGCGCCAGCAGCTTCCTAAATACCAACACTGAAGCTTTCTTT
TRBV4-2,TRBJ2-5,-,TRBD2,CARSQPSTSEETQYF,TGTGCCAGAAGCCAACCTAGCACTAGCGAAGAGACCCAGTACTTC
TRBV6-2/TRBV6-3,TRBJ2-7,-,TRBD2,CASSSLGLAGEGHEEYF,TGTGCCAGCAGTTCCCTAGGACTAGCGGGAGAAGGCCACGAGGAGTACTTC
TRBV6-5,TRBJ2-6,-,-,CASSYFGFGTNVLTF,TGTGCCAGCAGTTACTTCGGCTTTGGGACCAACGTCCTGACTTTC
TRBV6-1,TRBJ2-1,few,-,CASKRGWNERFF,TGTGCCAGCAAACGGGGGTGGAATGAGCGGTTCTTC
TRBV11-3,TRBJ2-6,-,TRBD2,CASSSSGLSVPNVLTF,TGTGCGAGCAGCTCTAGCGGGCTATCTGTGCCCAACGTCCTGACTTTC